This T cell receptor (beta chain) was sequenced during a study of T cells after yellow fever vaccination. As for the study in general: SMART-Seq v4 Ultra Low Input prepared the low-cell-number fractions. Study results and limitations: Overall, a small share of clonotypes was seen in both CD4 and CD8 compartments. Most primary-vaccination clones reappeared after the booster (approximately 97% CD4, about 90% CD8).

This clonotype was seen a handful of times. Antigen: not known. TCR cDNA, made by 5'RACE template switching, carried an added universal primer site and UMIs. TCRdb analysed the 5' RACE reads with MiXCR anew, one entry per CDR3 protein. The data hold 450,000 to 600,000 distinct CDR3 sequences, with approximately 13% observed a single time. Germline V gene sequence: CDR1 DFQATT, CDR2 SNEGSKA (reference sequence). The trim removed 2 bases at V and 5 bases at J, leaving 13 bases unmatched. CDR3 length: 16 amino acids. The sequences come from PBMCs, collected on the day of the yellow fever booster vaccination. The chain employs TRBV20-1 and TRBJ2-7; TRBD1 aligns across 9 bases. This TCR derives from a man aged 25 to 40 who received the YFV17D yellow fever vaccine. DNA for the CDR3: TGCAGTGCTAGACCCCCCCAGTTGGGACAGGGAGACGAGCAGTACTTC. Protein product: CSARPPQLGQGDEQYF.